This T cell receptor beta chain was sequenced in a study of T cells after yellow fever vaccination. Study-wide findings and caveats: The secondary response was weaker but peaked faster, day 5 versus 15. Shared CD4/CD8 clonotypes were a small share, likely from convergent recombination.

Of note for this clonotype: Its antigen is not known.

5'RACE template switching generated TCR cDNA, adding a universal primer site and UMIs. TCRdb re-derived calls from the 5' RACE reads in MiXCR, one entry per CDR3 protein. Here the sample spans fewer than 450,000 distinct CDR3 sequences, roughly 4% being singletons. This receptor was obtained from a man aged 18 to 35 who received the YFV17D yellow fever vaccine. The source material was PBMCs, sampled 5 days after the yellow fever booster vaccination.

The CDR3 protein is CASSLGNTGYGGNSPLHF. Here the CDR3 DNA reads TGCGCCAGCAGCCTCGGCAATACGGGGTATGGCGGTAATTCACCCCTCCACTTT. The chain is built from TRBV4-3 and TRBJ1-6, with D unclear. Germline CDR1 reads LGHNA; CDR2 reads YSLEER. The CDR3 is 18 amino acids. V was trimmed by 4 bases and J by 6 bases, leaving 22 bases between them.